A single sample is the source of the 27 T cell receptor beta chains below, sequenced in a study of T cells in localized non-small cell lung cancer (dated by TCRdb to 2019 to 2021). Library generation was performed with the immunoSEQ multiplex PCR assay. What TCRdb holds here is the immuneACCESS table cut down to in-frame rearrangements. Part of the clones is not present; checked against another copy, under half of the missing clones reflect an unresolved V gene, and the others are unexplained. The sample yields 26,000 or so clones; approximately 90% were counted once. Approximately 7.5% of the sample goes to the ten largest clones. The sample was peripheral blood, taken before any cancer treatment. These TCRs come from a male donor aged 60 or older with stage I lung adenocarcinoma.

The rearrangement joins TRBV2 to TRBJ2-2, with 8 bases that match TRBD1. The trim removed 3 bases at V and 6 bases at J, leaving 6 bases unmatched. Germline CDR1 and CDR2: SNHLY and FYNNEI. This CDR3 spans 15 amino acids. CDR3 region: CASSEDRALPGELFF. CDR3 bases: TGTGCCAGCAGTGAGGACAGGGCCTTGCCCGGGGAGCTGTTTTTT.

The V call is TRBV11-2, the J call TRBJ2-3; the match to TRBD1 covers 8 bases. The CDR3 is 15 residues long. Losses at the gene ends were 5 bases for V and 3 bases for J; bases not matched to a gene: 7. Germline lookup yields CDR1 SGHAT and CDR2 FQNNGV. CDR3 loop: CASSPGQGGTDTQYF. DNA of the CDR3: TGTGCCAGCAGCCCCGGACAGGGTGGGACAGATACGCAGTATTTT.

Written as DNA, the CDR3 is TGTGCCAGCTCACCAACCGACAGGACTTCACCCCTCCACTTT. This sequence encodes CASSPTDRTSPLHF. The rearrangement uses TRBV18 and TRBJ1-6, with D possibly matching TRBD1 (6 bases). Germline V gives CDR1 KGHSH, CDR2 LQKENI. Trimming removed 2 bases from V and 9 bases from J, with 11 bases in between. The CDR3 length is 14 residues.

CDR3 in DNA: TGTGCCAGCAGCTTGAGACGGGGTGAGCAGTTCTTC. Translated: CASSLRRGEQFF. This chain connects TRBV5-6 to TRBJ2-1, with TRBD2 as a possible D gene (5 bases). CDR3 length: 12 residues. Germline CDR1 and CDR2: SGHDT and YYEEEE. V gave up 1 base and J gave up 9 bases, with 8 bases separating them.

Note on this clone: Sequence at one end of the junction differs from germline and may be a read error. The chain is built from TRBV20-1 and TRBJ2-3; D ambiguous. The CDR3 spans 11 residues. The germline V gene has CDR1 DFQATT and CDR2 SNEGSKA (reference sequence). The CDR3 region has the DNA TGCAGTGCTGGAGACGGTGCGACGCAGTATTTT. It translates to CSAGDGATQYF.

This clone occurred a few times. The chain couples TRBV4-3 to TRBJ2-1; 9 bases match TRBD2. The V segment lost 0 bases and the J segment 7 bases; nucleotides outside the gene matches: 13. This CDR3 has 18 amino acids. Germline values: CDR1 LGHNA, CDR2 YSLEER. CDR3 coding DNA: TGCGCCAGCAGCCAAGATCTCGGCGGGGGGGCAAAAGTAAATGAGCAGTTCTTC. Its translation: CASSQDLGGGAKVNEQFF.

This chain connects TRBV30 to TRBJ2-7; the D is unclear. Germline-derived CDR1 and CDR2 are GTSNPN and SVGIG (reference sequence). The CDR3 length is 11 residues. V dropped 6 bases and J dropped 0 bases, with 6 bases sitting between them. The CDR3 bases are TGTGCCTGCGGCCTCTCCTACGAGCAGTACTTC. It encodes CACGLSYEQYF.

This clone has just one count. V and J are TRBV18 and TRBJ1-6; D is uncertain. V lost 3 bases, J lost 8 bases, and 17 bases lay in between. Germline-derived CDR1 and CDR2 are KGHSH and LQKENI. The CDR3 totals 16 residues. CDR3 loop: CASSPRSTGLDSPLHF. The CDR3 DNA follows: TGTGCCAGCTCACCGAGATCGACGGGATTGGATTCACCCCTCCACTTT.

CDR3 protein: CASSLDRDGEQYF. For the CDR3, the DNA is TGTGCCAGCAGCTTAGACAGGGATGGCGAGCAGTACTTC. The rearrangement joins TRBV7-2 to TRBJ2-7; tentative D call: TRBD1 (6 bases). The V end lost 1 base, the J end lost 6 bases, and 10 bases lay between the germline ends. Germline loops: CDR1 SGHTA, CDR2 FQGNSA. The CDR3 length is 13 residues.

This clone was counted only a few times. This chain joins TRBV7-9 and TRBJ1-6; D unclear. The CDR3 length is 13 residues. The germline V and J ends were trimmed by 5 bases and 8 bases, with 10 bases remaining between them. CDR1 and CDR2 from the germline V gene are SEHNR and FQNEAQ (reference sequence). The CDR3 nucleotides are TGTGCCAGCAGCGTCCGGCCTGATTCACCCCTCCACTTT. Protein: CASSVRPDSPLHF.

The DNA for the CDR3 is TGTGCCAGCAGCTTAGACCTGGGTGGAGGGTCGGGTGAAGCTTTCTTT. Amino acids: CASSLDLGGGSGEAFF. The chain uses TRBV7-2 and TRBJ1-1, with D unclear. The germline V and J ends were trimmed by 1 base and 7 bases, with 19 bases remaining between them. Germline CDR1 SGHTA, CDR2 FQGNSA. The CDR3 extends over 16 amino acids. Combining the CDR3 with reference TRBV7-2 and TRBJ1-1 gives the whole variable domain GAGVSQSPSNKVTEKGKDVELRCDPISGHTALYWYRQSLGQGLEFLIYFQGNSAPDKSGLPSDRFSAERTGGSVSTLTIQRTQQEDSAVYLCASSLDLGGGSGEAFFGQGTRLTVV.

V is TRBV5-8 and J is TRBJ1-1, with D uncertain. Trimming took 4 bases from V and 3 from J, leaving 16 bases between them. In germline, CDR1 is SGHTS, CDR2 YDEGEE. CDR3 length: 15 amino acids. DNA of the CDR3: TGTGCCAGCAGCGTAGGTACGGGATCGGACACTGAAGCTTTCTTT. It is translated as CASSVGTGSDTEAFF.

The CDR3 sequence: CASRGLASYEQYF. The CDR3 region has the DNA TGTGCCAGCAGAGGACTAGCTTCCTACGAGCAGTACTTC. The chain carries TRBV28 and TRBJ2-7, with 8 positions matching TRBD2. This CDR3 has 13 residues. The junction had 2 bases not matched to a gene; V was cut back by 6 bases and J by 1 base. CDR1 and CDR2 from the germline V gene are MDHEN and SYDVKM.

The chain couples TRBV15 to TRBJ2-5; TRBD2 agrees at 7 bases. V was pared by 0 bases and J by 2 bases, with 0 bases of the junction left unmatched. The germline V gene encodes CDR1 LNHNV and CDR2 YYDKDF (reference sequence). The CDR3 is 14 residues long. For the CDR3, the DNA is TGTGCCACCAGCAGAGAGCGGGGGCAAGAGACCCAGTACTTC. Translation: CATSRERGQETQYF.

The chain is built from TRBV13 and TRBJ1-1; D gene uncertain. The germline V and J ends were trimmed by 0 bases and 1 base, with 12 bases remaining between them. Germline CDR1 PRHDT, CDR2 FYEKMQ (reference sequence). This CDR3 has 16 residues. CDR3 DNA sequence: TGTGCCAGCAGCTTAGGCCTGGGAGGCGGGAACACTGAAGCTTTCTTT. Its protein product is CASSLGLGGGNTEAFF.

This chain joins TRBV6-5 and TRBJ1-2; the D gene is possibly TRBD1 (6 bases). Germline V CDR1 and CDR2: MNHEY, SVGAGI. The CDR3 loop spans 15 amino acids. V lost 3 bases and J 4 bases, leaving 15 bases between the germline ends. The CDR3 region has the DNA TGTGCCAGCAGTTATTTCGCGACAGGCCCCTATGGCTACACCTTC. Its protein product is CASSYFATGPYGYTF.

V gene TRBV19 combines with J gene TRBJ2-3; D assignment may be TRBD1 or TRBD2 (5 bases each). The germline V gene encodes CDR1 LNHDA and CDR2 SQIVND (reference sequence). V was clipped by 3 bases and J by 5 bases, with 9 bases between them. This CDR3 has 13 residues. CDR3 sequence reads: CASSIQGEDTQYF. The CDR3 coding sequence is TGTGCCAGTAGTATTCAGGGAGAAGATACGCAGTATTTT. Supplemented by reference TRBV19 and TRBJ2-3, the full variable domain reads DGGITQSPKYLFRKEGQNVTLSCEQNLNHDAMYWYRQDPGQGLRLIYYSQIVNDFQKGDIAEGYSVSREKKESFPLTVTSAQKNPTAFYLCASSIQGEDTQYFGPGTRLTVL.

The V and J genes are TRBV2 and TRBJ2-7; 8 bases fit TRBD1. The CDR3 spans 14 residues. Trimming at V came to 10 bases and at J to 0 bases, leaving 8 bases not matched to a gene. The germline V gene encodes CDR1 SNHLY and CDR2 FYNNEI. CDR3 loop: CATPRDRSSYEQYF. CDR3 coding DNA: TGTGCCACTCCCCGGGACAGGAGCTCCTACGAGCAGTACTTC.

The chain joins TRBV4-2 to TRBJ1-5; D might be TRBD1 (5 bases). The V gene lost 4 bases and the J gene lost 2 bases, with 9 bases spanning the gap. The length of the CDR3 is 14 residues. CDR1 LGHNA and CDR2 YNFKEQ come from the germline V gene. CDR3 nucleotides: TGTGCCAGCAGCCGCGTGGGGGGCAATCAGCCCCAGCATTTT. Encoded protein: CASSRVGGNQPQHF.

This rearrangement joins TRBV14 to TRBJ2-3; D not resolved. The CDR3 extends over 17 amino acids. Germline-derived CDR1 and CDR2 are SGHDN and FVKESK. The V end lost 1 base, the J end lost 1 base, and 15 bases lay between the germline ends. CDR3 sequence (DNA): TGTGCCAGCAGCCAAGTGCTCGGTGCGGCCGGCACAGATACGCAGTATTTT. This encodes CASSQVLGAAGTDTQYF.

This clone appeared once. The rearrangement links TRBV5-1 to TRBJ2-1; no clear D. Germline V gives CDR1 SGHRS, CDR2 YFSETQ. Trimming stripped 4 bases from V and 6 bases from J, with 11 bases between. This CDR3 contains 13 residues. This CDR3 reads CASSPHSSNEQFF. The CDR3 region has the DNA TGCGCCAGCAGCCCACATAGTTCCAATGAGCAGTTCTTC.

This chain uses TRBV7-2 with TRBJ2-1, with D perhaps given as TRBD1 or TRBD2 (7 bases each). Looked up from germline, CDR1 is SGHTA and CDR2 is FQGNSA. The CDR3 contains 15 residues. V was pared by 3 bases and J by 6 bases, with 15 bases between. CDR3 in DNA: TGTGCCAGCAGCTTGGATTCAGGGGGGGGCAATGAGCAGTTCTTC. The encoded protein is CASSLDSGGGNEQFF.

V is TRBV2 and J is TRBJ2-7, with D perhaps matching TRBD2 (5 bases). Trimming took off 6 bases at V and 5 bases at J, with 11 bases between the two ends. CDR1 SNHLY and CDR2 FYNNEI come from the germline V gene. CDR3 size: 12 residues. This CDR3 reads CASRPNGDEQYF. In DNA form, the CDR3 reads TGTGCCAGCAGGCCAAACGGGGACGAGCAGTACTTC.

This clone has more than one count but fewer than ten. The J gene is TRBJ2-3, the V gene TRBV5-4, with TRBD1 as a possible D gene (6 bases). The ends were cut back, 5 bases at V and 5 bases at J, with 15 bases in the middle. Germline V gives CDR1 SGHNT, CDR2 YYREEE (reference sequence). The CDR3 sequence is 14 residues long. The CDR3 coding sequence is TGTGCCAGCAGTAACGCAGGGGCGATAGATACGCAGTATTTT. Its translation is CASSNAGAIDTQYF.

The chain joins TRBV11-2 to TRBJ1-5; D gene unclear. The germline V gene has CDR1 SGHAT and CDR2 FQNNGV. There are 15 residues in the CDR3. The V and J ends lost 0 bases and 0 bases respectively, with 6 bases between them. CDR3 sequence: CASSLEAASNQPQHF. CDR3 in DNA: TGTGCCAGCAGCTTAGAGGCAGCTAGCAATCAGCCCCAGCATTTT.

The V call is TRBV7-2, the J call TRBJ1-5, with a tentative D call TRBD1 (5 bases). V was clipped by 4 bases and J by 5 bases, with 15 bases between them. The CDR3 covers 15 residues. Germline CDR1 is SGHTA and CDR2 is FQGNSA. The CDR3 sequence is CASSSPAGTDQPQHF. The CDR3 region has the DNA TGTGCCAGCAGCTCCCCGGCGGGGACCGATCAGCCCCAGCATTTT. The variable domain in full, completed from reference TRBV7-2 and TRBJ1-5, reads GAGVSQSPSNKVTEKGKDVELRCDPISGHTALYWYRQSLGQGLEFLIYFQGNSAPDKSGLPSDRFSAERTGGSVSTLTIQRTQQEDSAVYLCASSSPAGTDQPQHFGDGTRLSIL.

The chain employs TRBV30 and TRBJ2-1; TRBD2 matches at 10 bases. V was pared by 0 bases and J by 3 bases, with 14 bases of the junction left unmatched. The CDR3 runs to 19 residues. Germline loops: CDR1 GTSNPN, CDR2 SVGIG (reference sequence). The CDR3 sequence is CAWSVGLAGAARLYNEQFF. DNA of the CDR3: TGTGCCTGGAGTGTCGGTCTAGCGGGGGCCGCCAGGCTCTACAATGAGCAGTTCTTC.